The 27 T cell receptor beta chains below all came from one sample that was sequenced in a study of OX40 agonist ivuxolimab in advanced cancers. Method: immunoSEQ multiplex PCR; TCRdb's copy keeps in-frame clones and lacks some. The sample yields nearly 45,000 clones, about 80% seen once. The starting material was CD4+ or CD8+ T cells sorted from blood, obtained in a trial of the OX40 agonist ivuxolimab. The receptor source for this set is an adult with an advanced solid tumor such as melanoma, head and neck, liver or kidney cancer.

The chain links TRBV6-1 to TRBJ1-3; no definite D call. The CDR3 loop spans 16 amino acids. CDR1 and CDR2 (germline): MNHNS, SASEGT. V was cut by 1 base and J by 0 bases, with 10 bases left in between. DNA of the CDR3: TGTGCCAGCAGTGAAGTGGGAGCAATCTCTGGAAACACCATATATTTT. Translated, it gives CASSEVGAISGNTIYF.

This clone was observed once. The V gene is TRBV7-9, the J gene TRBJ2-5; D is ambiguous. CDR3 length: 15 residues. Germline V gene lookup returns CDR1 SEHNR and CDR2 FQNEAQ (reference sequence). V was clipped by 5 bases and J by 5 bases, with 18 bases between them. CDR3 nucleotides: TGTGCCAGCAGCCGCGATCACGTAGATGGGGAGACCCAGTACTTC. It translates to CASSRDHVDGETQYF. The whole variable domain, remainder taken from reference TRBV7-9 and TRBJ2-5, is DTGVSQNPRHKITKRGQNVTFRCDPISEHNRLYWYRQTLGQGPEFLTYFQNEAQLEKSRLLSDRFSAERPKGSFSTLEIQRTEQGDSAMYLCASSRDHVDGETQYFGPGTRLLVL.

This clone has more than one count but fewer than ten. The V and J genes are TRBV2 and TRBJ2-1; 7 bases are a match to TRBD1. Germline V CDR1 and CDR2: SNHLY, FYNNEI. This CDR3 contains 12 residues. The V gene end was trimmed by 8 bases and the J gene end by 7 bases; junction bases not matched to a gene: 5. The chain's CDR3 is CASWDSLNEQFF. The CDR3 DNA sequence: TGTGCCAGCTGGGACAGTTTGAATGAGCAGTTCTTC.

The rearrangement uses TRBV27 and TRBJ2-3, with TRBD2 matching over 8 bases. Germline CDR1 is MNHEY and CDR2 is SMNVEV (reference sequence). This CDR3 comprises 17 residues. J lost 2 bases, V lost 7 bases, and 14 bases had no gene match. The CDR3 DNA reads TGTGCCAGCAATGGCGGGGGGCCCCCGACGTCCACAGATACGCAGTATTTT. Protein: CASNGGGPPTSTDTQYF.

This chain uses TRBV30 with TRBJ1-2; D uncertain. The germline V gene has CDR1 GTSNPN and CDR2 SVGIG (reference sequence). The CDR3 runs 13 residues. V was pared by 0 bases and J by 2 bases, with 7 bases between. CDR3 in DNA: TGTGCCTGGAGTGTACCGGAAAACTATGGCTACACCTTC. Encoded protein: CAWSVPENYGYTF.

The chain has TRBV25-1 and TRBJ1-3; D gene ambiguous. V was pared by 4 bases and J by 2 bases, with 9 bases between. The germline CDR1 and CDR2 sequences are MGHDK and SYGVNS. The CDR3 spans 14 residues. In nucleotides, the CDR3 is TGTGCCAGCAGTGGGGTGACCGCTGGAAACACCATATATTTT. Translating it yields CASSGVTAGNTIYF.

The chain combines TRBV9 with TRBJ2-1; maybe TRBD2 (6 bases). Germline CDR1 is SGDLS and CDR2 is YYNGEE. The V end was cut by 4 bases, the J end by 8 bases, with 19 bases between. This CDR3 has 15 amino acids. CDR3 region: CASSNRDSLGDEQFF. The CDR3 coding sequence is TGTGCCAGCAGCAACCGGGACTCCCTCGGGGATGAGCAGTTCTTC.

This chain joins TRBV11-1 and TRBJ1-3; D is undetermined. Trimming took 5 bases from V and 0 from J, leaving 11 bases between them. The CDR3 has 15 amino acids. Per the germline V gene, CDR1 is SGHAT and CDR2 is FQDESV (reference sequence). As DNA, the CDR3 is TGTGCCAGCAGCCCCCGGGCCAACTCTGGAAACACCATATATTTT. Translating it yields CASSPRANSGNTIYF.

This chain links TRBV5-6 with TRBJ2-5; possibly TRBD2 for D (6 bases). The CDR3 has 13 amino acids. Trimming pared 4 bases from V and 5 bases from J, leaving 12 bases between. Per germline, CDR1 SGHDT and CDR2 YYEEEE. CDR3 coding DNA: TGTGCCAGCAGCGTTCGGGGGAGGGAGACCCAGTACTTC. It encodes CASSVRGRETQYF.

This chain joins TRBV5-6 and TRBJ1-2; TRBD1 matches 9 bases. This CDR3 has 14 amino acids. Trimming removed 5 bases from V and 7 bases from J; junction bases left unmatched: 9. CDR1 SGHDT and CDR2 YYEEEE come from the germline V gene. In DNA form, the CDR3 reads TGTGCCAGCAGTAATGGACAGGGGTTAGGTGGCTACACCTTC. Protein: CASSNGQGLGGYTF.

A single count supports this clone. V gene TRBV4-3 combines with J gene TRBJ1-3; D is ambiguous. Germline V gene sequence: CDR1 LGHNA, CDR2 YSLEER. This CDR3 is built from 16 residues. Trimming shortened V by 2 bases and J by 4 bases, and 15 bases separated the two germline ends. CDR3 nucleotides: TGCGCCAGCAGCCAAACCTACATCCAAGCCGGAAACACCATATATTTT. Protein: CASSQTYIQAGNTIYF.

The chain carries TRBV30 and TRBJ2-2; D uncertain. Trimming pared 0 bases from V and 4 bases from J, leaving 6 bases between. This CDR3 contains 13 residues. CDR1 and CDR2 (germline): GTSNPN, SVGIG (reference sequence). The CDR3 region is CAWSVFGTGELFF. DNA of the CDR3: TGTGCCTGGAGTGTCTTTGGCACCGGGGAGCTGTTTTTT.

V gene TRBV5-1 combines with J gene TRBJ1-2; maybe TRBD1 (5 bases). Trimming took 4 bases from V and 3 from J, leaving 10 bases between them. This CDR3 region has 13 residues. Germline V gene data show CDR1 as SGHRS and CDR2 as YFSETQ. The CDR3 DNA is TGCGCCAGCAGCCGTGACAGTGACTATGGCTACACCTTC. It specifies CASSRDSDYGYTF. The full variable domain, completed using reference TRBV5-1 and TRBJ1-2, is KAGVTQTPRYLIKTRGQQVTLSCSPISGHRSVSWYQQTPGQGLQFLFEYFSETQRNKGNFPGRFSGRQFSNSRSEMNVSTLELGDSALYLCASSRDSDYGYTFGSGTRLTVV.

This rearrangement joins TRBV5-1 to TRBJ2-2; the D gene is possibly TRBD1 (5 bases). This CDR3 contains 15 residues. Trimming stripped 0 bases from V and 5 bases from J, with 11 bases between. Germline-derived CDR1 and CDR2 are SGHRS and YFSETQ. Here the CDR3 reads CASSLVGDWTGELFF. CDR3 DNA sequence: TGCGCCAGCAGCTTGGTAGGGGATTGGACCGGGGAGCTGTTTTTT.

This clone was detected a few times. The chain couples TRBV7-9 to TRBJ2-3; 8 bases line up with TRBD1. Germline values: CDR1 SEHNR, CDR2 FQNEAQ (reference sequence). With V trimmed by 1 base and J by 11 bases, 8 bases remained unmatched. This CDR3 is built from 14 residues. The CDR3 region has the DNA TGTGCCAGCAGCTTAGAGCCCACAGGGGGTGTGCAGTATTTT. It translates to CASSLEPTGGVQYF.

This chain uses TRBV7-3 with TRBJ2-1; 11 bases map to TRBD1. Germline trimming cut 1 base from V and 3 bases from J; bases unmatched to any gene: 8. The CDR3 spans 18 residues. Germline assignment: CDR1 SGHTA and CDR2 FQGTGA. CDR3 bases: TGTGCCAGCAGCTTAATAGGGACAGGGGGGTCTATCTACAATGAGCAGTTCTTC. This translates into CASSLIGTGGSIYNEQFF.

V usage is TRBV28 and J usage is TRBJ1-4; D is possibly TRBD1 (5 bases). The CDR3 runs 14 residues. V shed 5 bases and J shed 8 bases, with 15 bases lying between them. Germline CDR1 and CDR2: MDHEN and SYDVKM. This CDR3 is CASSPGGNREKLFF. The CDR3 DNA reads as TGTGCCAGCAGTCCCGGGGGGAACCGAGAAAAACTGTTTTTT.

This clone was seen a single time. V usage is TRBV12-5 and J usage is TRBJ2-1; TRBD1 aligns across 8 bases. This CDR3 spans 16 amino acids. CDR1 is LGHNT and CDR2 is FRNRAP in the germline V gene. Unmatched junction bases numbered 9, after V lost 0 bases and J lost 8 bases. DNA for the CDR3: TGTGCTAGTGGTTTGGTCGACAGGGGAGGATACCATGAGCAGTTCTTC. Protein sequence: CASGLVDRGGYHEQFF. Full variable domain (missing parts from reference TRBV12-5 and TRBJ2-1): DARVTQTPRHKVTEMGQEVTMRCQPILGHNTVFWYRQTMMQGLELLAYFRNRAPLDDSGMPKDRFSAEMPDATLATLKIQPSEPRDSAVYFCASGLVDRGGYHEQFFGPGTRLTVL.

This chain joins TRBV29-1 and TRBJ1-2; D is possibly TRBD1 (6 bases). Germline CDR1 and CDR2: SQVTM and ANQGSEA. The CDR3 runs 14 residues. V lost 2 bases, J lost 8 bases, and 18 bases lay in between. The CDR3 region has the DNA TGCAGCGTTGAAACAGTGAAGGGGGTCACGGGCTACACCTTC. It codes for CSVETVKGVTGYTF. Variable domain in full (rest from reference TRBV29-1 and TRBJ1-2): SAVISQKPSRDICQRGTSLTIQCQVDSQVTMMFWYRQQPGQSLTLIATANQGSEATYESGFVIDKFPISRPNLTFSTLTVSNMSPEDSSIYLCSVETVKGVTGYTFGSGTRLTVV.

A few counts support this clone. V gene TRBV5-1 combines with J gene TRBJ2-3, with D hard to call. Trimming left V 2 bases short and J 0 bases short, with 7 bases between. The CDR3 spans 14 residues. Germline CDR1 is SGHRS and CDR2 is YFSETQ. This chain's CDR3 is CASSLPTSTDTQYF. Written as DNA, the CDR3 is TGCGCCAGCAGCTTACCGACGAGCACAGATACGCAGTATTTT.

The chain recombines TRBV28 with TRBJ1-2; the D gene is possibly TRBD1 (6 bases). The CDR3 has 14 amino acids. Germline-derived CDR1 and CDR2 are MDHEN and SYDVKM. V dropped 3 bases and J dropped 7 bases, with 15 bases sitting between them. CDR3 protein: CASSFGYRESGYTF. For the CDR3, the DNA is TGTGCCAGCAGTTTCGGGTACAGGGAGAGTGGCTACACCTTC.

V and J are TRBV18 and TRBJ1-1, with unresolved D. Trimming left V 6 bases short and J 3 bases short, with 11 bases between. The CDR3 spans 13 residues. From germline, CDR1 is KGHSH and CDR2 LQKENI. DNA of the CDR3: TGTGCCAGCTCCCGCCGGGGAGACACTGAAGCTTTCTTT. Translating gives CASSRRGDTEAFF.

The chain links TRBV18 to TRBJ1-5, with D perhaps TRBD1 (5 bases). The CDR3 consists of 16 residues. The germline V and J ends were trimmed by 4 bases and 1 base, with 14 bases remaining between them. Per germline, CDR1 KGHSH and CDR2 LQKENI. The CDR3 here is CASSQRGVVSNQPQHF. CDR3 coding DNA: TGTGCCAGCTCACAGAGGGGAGTAGTAAGCAATCAGCCCCAGCATTTT.

This clone was recorded only once. The V and J genes are TRBV30 and TRBJ1-5; D call uncertain. Germline V gene data show CDR1 as GTSNPN and CDR2 as SVGIG (reference sequence). The CDR3 runs 13 residues. V was trimmed by 2 bases and J by 7 bases, leaving 12 bases between them. As DNA, the CDR3 is TGTGCCTGGAGTTTGGAGGGATTCCAGCCCCAGCATTTT. Amino acids: CAWSLEGFQPQHF.

This clone was seen a handful of times. The V gene is TRBV4-1, the J gene TRBJ1-1; 10 nucleotides match TRBD1. The junction had 2 bases not matched to a gene; V was cut back by 0 bases and J by 4 bases. Germline V gene sequence: CDR1 MGHRA, CDR2 YSYEKL. The CDR3 runs to 15 residues. CDR3 DNA sequence: TGCGCCAGCAGCCAAGAGGGGACAGGGGTCACTGAAGCTTTCTTT. It yields the protein CASSQEGTGVTEAFF.

The genes are TRBV6-6 and TRBJ2-3, with D possibly matching TRBD2 (7 bases). In germline, CDR1 is MNHNY, CDR2 SVGAGI (reference sequence). V lost 2 bases and J 4 bases, leaving 10 bases between the germline ends. This CDR3 is built from 14 residues. CDR3 loop: CASSYRGGADTQYF. CDR3 DNA: TGTGCCAGCAGTTACAGGGGGGGTGCAGATACGCAGTATTTT.

J is TRBJ1-1 and V is TRBV18; D is perhaps TRBD1 (5 bases). The germline V gene encodes CDR1 KGHSH and CDR2 LQKENI. The V end was cut by 8 bases, the J end by 1 base, with 17 bases between. There are 15 residues in the CDR3. The CDR3 loop reads CASLHGGPRNTEAFF. The CDR3 nucleotides are TGTGCCAGCCTTCACGGGGGACCAAGGAACACTGAAGCTTTCTTT.